Listed here are 21 T cell receptor beta chains from one sample, sequenced in a study of T cell responses to AZD1222 COVID-19 vaccine. The protocol was immunoSEQ multiplex PCR, while the TCRdb copy is restricted to in-frame clones and leaves out a portion. The sample lists more than 95,000 clones; approximately 89% were seen once. The source was peripheral blood, collected on day 0 of AZD1222 vaccination. Receptors originate from an adult in good health.

The chain is built from TRBV11-2 and TRBJ1-1; no definite D call. The CDR3 length is 13 residues. V was trimmed by 5 bases and J by 4 bases, leaving 11 bases between them. Germline V gene sequence: CDR1 SGHAT, CDR2 FQNNGV. CDR3 nucleotide sequence: TGTGCCAGCAGCGCCCTAGTAGGCACTGAAGCTTTCTTT. This encodes CASSALVGTEAFF.

The chain couples TRBV2 to TRBJ2-2; D is possibly TRBD1 (5 bases). Per germline, CDR1 SNHLY and CDR2 FYNNEI. The CDR3 is 14 amino acids. Trimming stripped 5 bases from V and 6 bases from J, with 13 bases between. The CDR3 protein is CASSSPLGAGELFF. The CDR3, as DNA: TGTGCCAGCAGTTCCCCTCTAGGGGCCGGGGAGCTGTTTTTT.

This clone was counted between two and nine times. This chain joins TRBV25-1 and TRBJ2-7; TRBD2 matches at 7 bases. This CDR3 has 14 residues. Per germline, CDR1 MGHDK and CDR2 SYGVNS. Trimming removed 1 base from V and 4 bases from J; junction bases left unmatched: 4. In DNA form, the CDR3 reads TGTGCCAGCAGTGAATTAGAGGGAGGGTACGAGCAGTACTTC. Amino acids: CASSELEGGYEQYF.

DNA for the CDR3: TGCGCCAGCAGCTTGGCGGGACACATGTATGGCTACACCTTC. Its translation is CASSLAGHMYGYTF. The rearrangement links TRBV5-1 to TRBJ1-2; maybe TRBD1 (6 bases). Deletions cut 0 bases from V and 5 bases from J, with 11 bases between. CDR1 SGHRS and CDR2 YFSETQ come from the germline V gene. This CDR3 is 14 amino acids long.

This clone was picked up one time. This chain links TRBV3-1 (or the pseudogene TRBV3-2) with TRBJ1-3; D remains ambiguous. Germline V gene data show CDR1 as LGHDT and CDR2 as YNNKEL (reference sequence). The V end was cut by 0 bases, the J end by 4 bases, with 4 bases between. This CDR3 is 13 amino acids long. CDR3 nucleotides: TGTGCCAGCAGCCAAGAATCCGGAAACACCATATATTTT. Translating gives CASSQESGNTIYF.

The table lists this clone with many counts. This sequence joins TRBV15 and TRBJ1-6; D unresolved. Germline lookup yields CDR1 LNHNV and CDR2 YYDKDF (reference sequence). Trimming took 1 base from V and 10 from J, leaving 8 bases between them. The CDR3 has 13 residues. CDR3 nucleotide sequence: TGTGCCACCAGCAGAGCGTCGCGGTCACCCCTCCACTTT. This encodes CATSRASRSPLHF. The whole variable domain, remainder taken from reference TRBV15 and TRBJ1-6, is DAMVIQNPRYQVTQFGKPVTLSCSQTLNHNVMYWYQQKSSQAPKLLFHYYDKDFNNEADTPDNFQSRRPNTSFCFLDIRSPGLGDTAMYLCATSRASRSPLHFGNGTRLTVT.

This clone was seen just once. This chain joins TRBV11-3 and TRBJ1-1; 7 bases agree with TRBD1. There are 13 residues in the CDR3. Losses at the gene ends were 5 bases for V and 4 bases for J; bases not matched to a gene: 4. Germline CDR1 is SGHNT and CDR2 is YENEEA. CDR3 coding DNA: TGTGCCAGCAGCCCGACAGGGTTCACTGAAGCTTTCTTT. This gives the protein CASSPTGFTEAFF.

The chain is built from TRBV12-5 and TRBJ1-2; 7 positions match TRBD1. The CDR3 has 13 residues. Germline loops: CDR1 LGHNT, CDR2 FRNRAP. Losses at the gene ends were 6 bases for V and 3 bases for J; bases not matched to a gene: 4. CDR3 sequence (DNA): TGTGCTAGTGGGTCAGGGACAGACTATGGCTACACCTTC. It is translated as CASGSGTDYGYTF.

The chain combines TRBV7-3 with TRBJ2-5; D is tentatively TRBD1 or TRBD2 (5 bases each). Trimming removed 2 bases from V and 1 base from J, with 14 bases in between. Germline-derived CDR1 and CDR2 are SGHTA and FQGTGA. The CDR3 is made up of 16 amino acids. The CDR3 spells CASSLGQTGGQETQYF. The DNA for the CDR3 is TGTGCCAGCAGCTTAGGGCAGACTGGGGGCCAAGAGACCCAGTACTTC. Drawing the rest from reference TRBV7-3 and TRBJ2-5, the complete variable domain is GAGVSQTPSNKVTEKGKYVELRCDPISGHTALYWYRQSLGQGPEFLIYFQGTGAADDSGLPNDRFFAVRPEGSVSTLKIQRTERGDSAVYLCASSLGQTGGQETQYFGPGTRLLVL.

The chain employs TRBV6-5 and TRBJ1-5; D is uncertain. V lost 6 bases to trimming and J lost 0 bases, with 12 bases between them. The CDR3 has 15 residues. Germline CDR1 reads MNHEY; CDR2 reads SVGAGI. CDR3 sequence reads: CASRRENYSNQPQHF. The CDR3, as DNA: TGTGCCAGCAGACGGGAGAACTATAGCAATCAGCCCCAGCATTTT.

This chain joins TRBV15 and TRBJ1-2, with D maybe TRBD1 (5 bases). Germline V CDR1 and CDR2: LNHNV, YYDKDF (reference sequence). The V end was cut by 6 bases, the J end by 7 bases, with 15 bases between. This CDR3 is built from 13 residues. This CDR3 reads CATRLGTLGGYTF. As DNA, the CDR3 is TGTGCCACCAGGTTAGGGACCTTGGGTGGCTACACCTTC.

This chain links TRBV19 with TRBJ2-7; D is perhaps TRBD1 or TRBD2 (5 bases each). Trimming removed 6 bases from V and 2 bases from J, with 8 bases in between. Germline loops: CDR1 LNHDA, CDR2 SQIVND (reference sequence). The CDR3 has 12 amino acids. The CDR3 region is CASRGTAYEQYF. CDR3 DNA: TGTGCCAGTAGGGGGACCGCCTACGAGCAGTACTTC. Full variable domain (rest looked up from reference TRBV19 and TRBJ2-7): DGGITQSPKYLFRKEGQNVTLSCEQNLNHDAMYWYRQDPGQGLRLIYYSQIVNDFQKGDIAEGYSVSREKKESFPLTVTSAQKNPTAFYLCASRGTAYEQYFGPGTRLTVT.

V is TRBV28 and J is TRBJ1-5; D perhaps matches TRBD1 (5 bases). The CDR3 covers 15 residues. CDR1 is MDHEN and CDR2 is SYDVKM in the germline V gene. Trimming cost V 4 bases and J 3 bases, with 13 bases left between them. For the CDR3, the DNA is TGTGCCAGCAGTTCCCTAGACAGCCACAATCAGCCCCAGCATTTT. Protein sequence: CASSSLDSHNQPQHF.

The rearrangement uses TRBV27 and TRBJ2-7; D remains unclear. The ends were cut back, 6 bases at V and 4 bases at J, with 7 bases in the middle. The length of the CDR3 is 11 residues. Per germline, CDR1 MNHEY and CDR2 SMNVEV (reference sequence). CDR3 DNA: TGTGCCAGCAGATCCAGTTACGAGCAGTACTTC. It yields the protein CASRSSYEQYF.

V and J are TRBV28 and TRBJ1-3, with D hard to call. Trimming took 7 bases from V and 4 from J, leaving 8 bases between them. The CDR3 totals 12 residues. Per the germline V gene, CDR1 is MDHEN and CDR2 is SYDVKM. CDR3 in DNA: TGTGCCAGCATGTCAAACGGAAACACCATATATTTT. It yields the protein CASMSNGNTIYF.

The rearrangement joins TRBV29-1 to TRBJ1-3, with no clear D. This CDR3 has 12 amino acids. Between the trimmed V and J ends, which lost 4 bases and 4 bases, there was a span of 8 bases. Per germline, CDR1 SQVTM and CDR2 ANQGSEA. The CDR3 region is CSVADGGNTIYF. In nucleotides, the CDR3 is TGCAGCGTTGCCGACGGGGGAAACACCATATATTTT.

About this clone: Mismatch with germline at one junction end may stem from a read error. This chain joins TRBV7-7 and TRBJ2-2; the D is unclear. The CDR3 length is 15 residues. The germline CDR1 and CDR2 sequences are SSHAT and FNYEAQ (reference sequence). Written as DNA, the CDR3 is TGTGCTAGCAGCTTAACCCAGGACGTTACCGGGGAGCTGTTTTTT. Translation: CASSLTQDVTGELFF.

The gene calls are TRBV9 and TRBJ2-1; D remains unclear. Germline V lookup: CDR1 SGDLS, CDR2 YYNGEE. V lost 0 bases and J 0 bases, leaving 13 bases between the germline ends. The CDR3 spans 17 residues. The CDR3 loop reads CASSVEGGASSYNEQFF. Written as DNA, the CDR3 is TGTGCCAGCAGCGTAGAAGGTGGCGCGAGCTCCTACAATGAGCAGTTCTTC. The full variable domain, completed using reference TRBV9 and TRBJ2-1, is DSGVTQTPKHLITATGQRVTLRCSPRSGDLSVYWYQQSLDQGLQFLIQYYNGEERAKGNILERFSAQQFPDLHSELNLSSLELGDSALYFCASSVEGGASSYNEQFFGPGTRLTVL.

This chain links TRBV7-9 with TRBJ2-2, with unresolved D. Trimming cost V 2 bases and J 1 base, with 5 bases left between them. The CDR3 covers 14 residues. Germline assignment: CDR1 SEHNR and CDR2 FQNEAQ (reference sequence). CDR3 in DNA: TGTGCCAGCAGCTTACTCAGGAACACCGGGGAGCTGTTTTTT. This codes for CASSLLRNTGELFF.

DNA of the CDR3: TGTGCCAGCACCTCAAGACGAGGTGGCTACACCTTC. It translates to CASTSRRGGYTF. The V and J genes are TRBV28 and TRBJ1-2; D ambiguous. The CDR3 is 12 residues long. Germline CDR1 MDHEN, CDR2 SYDVKM. The V end lost 7 bases, the J end lost 7 bases, and 13 bases lay between the germline ends.

The chain uses TRBV5-1 and TRBJ1-2; 9 nucleotides match TRBD1. With V trimmed by 4 bases and J by 4 bases, 11 bases remained unmatched. The CDR3 contains 16 residues. Germline V gene sequence: CDR1 SGHRS, CDR2 YFSETQ. The CDR3 region is CASSPYDRGYGYGYTF. The CDR3 nucleotides read TGCGCCAGCAGCCCCTACGACAGGGGGTATGGCTATGGCTACACCTTC.